These 7 T cell receptor beta chains originate from one sample sequenced in a study of T cell repertoires in cytomegalovirus infection. TCRdb reanalysed the reads using MiXCR and keeps one entry per CDR3 protein. Among some 230,000 distinct CDR3 sequences listed, roughly 22% were seen once. The sample taken for sequencing was CD8+ T cells from PBMCs. The receptors were sampled from a human donor in good health (CMV status not recorded). Some clones in this sample may be carry-over from other donors' samples.

In its sample, this clonotype was seen a few times. The chain uses TRBV5-1 and TRBJ2-3, with TRBD1 matching over 10 bases. J was trimmed by 2 bases and V by 8 bases; bases with no gene match: 2. Germline V gene data show CDR1 as SGHRS and CDR2 as YFSETQ. The CDR3 spans 13 residues. In nucleotides, the CDR3 is TGCGCCAGTGGACAGGGGGTCACAGATACGCAGTATTTT. This codes for CASGQGVTDTQYF. The whole variable domain, filled in from reference TRBV5-1 and TRBJ2-3, reads KAGVTQTPRYLIKTRGQQVTLSCSPISGHRSVSWYQQTPGQGLQFLFEYFSETQRNKGNFPGRFSGRQFSNSRSEMNVSTLELGDSALYLCASGQGVTDTQYFGPGTRLTVL.

Points on this clonotype: Since a much larger clone is just one base distant, this may be a read error. The chain combines TRBV7-9 with TRBJ1-2, with 11 bases identical to TRBD1. Germline CDR1 reads SEHNR; CDR2 reads FQNEAQ (reference sequence). CDR3 length equals 17 residues. CDR3 loop: CACSGYPLGQGGHGYTF. The CDR3 region has the DNA TGTGCCTGCAGCGGATACCCTCTGGGACAGGGGGGTCATGGCTACACCTTC.

The rearrangement uses TRBV20-1 and TRBJ2-3, with D uncertain. Trimming took 0 bases from V and 7 from J, leaving 11 bases between them. The CDR3 totals 13 residues. The germline CDR1 and CDR2 sequences are DFQATT and SNEGSKA (reference sequence). The CDR3 bases are TGCAGTGCTAGAGATCCACCTCTGTATACGCAGTATTTT. It translates to CSARDPPLYTQYF.

The gene calls are TRBV28 and TRBJ2-5; 8 nucleotides line up with TRBD2. Trimming at V came to 9 bases and at J to 2 bases, leaving 11 bases not matched to a gene. Germline V lookup: CDR1 MDHEN, CDR2 SYDVKM. This CDR3 comprises 15 residues. DNA of the CDR3: TGTGCCAGTCCGGGACTAGTGGCCTTTCAAGAGACCCAGTACTTC. Amino acid sequence: CASPGLVAFQETQYF.

The chain couples TRBV6-6 to TRBJ1-1; no definite D call. This CDR3 contains 14 residues. V lost 4 bases and J lost 5, with 14 bases in between. Looked up from germline, CDR1 is MNHNY and CDR2 is SVGAGI (reference sequence). The CDR3 sequence is CASSSLTGGTEAFF. Written as DNA, the CDR3 is TGTGCCAGCAGTTCCCTCACGGGTGGGACTGAAGCTTTCTTT.

This clonotype was seen only a few times. This chain connects TRBV20-1 to TRBJ2-7; 7 bases fit TRBD2. The CDR3 contains 14 residues. Losses at the gene ends were 3 bases for V and 3 bases for J; bases not matched to a gene: 8. From germline, CDR1 is DFQATT and CDR2 SNEGSKA (reference sequence). CDR3 protein: CSARSSGVSYEQYF. The CDR3 nucleotides read TGCAGTGCTAGGTCGAGCGGGGTAAGCTACGAGCAGTACTTC.

This clonotype was observed a few times. This chain uses TRBV19 with TRBJ1-1; no firm D call. The length of the CDR3 is 13 residues. Germline CDR1 reads LNHDA; CDR2 reads SQIVND (reference sequence). V lost 7 bases, J lost 8 bases, and 17 bases lay in between. CDR3 loop: CASKPNPAAEAFF. The CDR3 coding sequence is TGTGCCAGTAAACCCAACCCGGCAGCCGAAGCTTTCTTT.